These 27 T cell receptor beta chains were all obtained from the same sample, sequenced in a study of siplizumab effects on memory and regulatory T cells (dated by TCRdb to the late 2010s). Library generation was performed with the immunoSEQ multiplex PCR assay. The immuneACCESS repertoire file appears here via TCRdb, limited to in-frame rearrangements. These files lack a portion of the clones; in checked studies, under half of the deficit traces to unresolved V genes, and the cause of the others is not known. This sample comprises more than 95,000 clones, 85% to 95% of them detected only once. The ten largest account for 0.62% of the sample. The specimen sequenced was Tregs sorted from blood. The receptors shown here come from a human donor in good health.

The rearrangement links TRBV4-3 to TRBJ2-7; D call uncertain. The CDR3 consists of 13 residues. Between the trimmed V and J ends, which lost 4 bases and 6 bases, there was a span of 13 bases. In germline, CDR1 is LGHNA, CDR2 YSLEER. CDR3 in amino acids: CASSLALSSEQYF. Written as DNA, the CDR3 is TGCGCCAGCAGCCTAGCTCTGAGCTCCGAGCAGTACTTC.

The rearrangement joins TRBV13 to TRBJ1-2; maybe TRBD1 (6 bases). The CDR3 runs 15 residues. V gave up 3 bases and J gave up 4 bases, with 15 bases separating them. The germline V gene has CDR1 PRHDT and CDR2 FYEKMQ (reference sequence). This CDR3 reads CASSFSGGPRYGYTF. In DNA, the CDR3 is TGTGCCAGCAGCTTCAGCGGGGGGCCTCGCTATGGCTACACCTTC.

This clone was detected only once. The genes are TRBV7-8 and TRBJ2-3, with D perhaps matching TRBD2 (5 bases). The CDR3 length is 16 residues. Germline V gene data show CDR1 as SGHVS and CDR2 as FQNEAQ. V was cut by 2 bases and J by 2 bases, with 14 bases left in between. The CDR3 DNA reads as TGTGCCAGCAGCTTACGACCCAGCGGCCCCACAGATACGCAGTATTTT. It is translated as CASSLRPSGPTDTQYF.

V is TRBV5-1 and J is TRBJ2-6, with 7 positions matching TRBD1. This CDR3 has 19 residues. Germline V lookup: CDR1 SGHRS, CDR2 YFSETQ. Trimming removed 3 bases from V and 0 bases from J; junction bases left unmatched: 12. The CDR3 region is CASSYPRTGRRSGANVLTF. The CDR3 bases are TGCGCCAGCAGCTACCCCCGGACAGGCCGTCGCTCTGGGGCCAACGTCCTGACTTTC.

V gene TRBV7-3 combines with J gene TRBJ1-1, with 8 positions matching TRBD1. Trimming took 5 bases from V and 4 from J; bases not matched to a gene: 3. CDR3 length: 13 residues. Germline assignment: CDR1 SGHTA and CDR2 FQGTGA. CDR3 sequence: CASSRTGGTEAFF. The CDR3 DNA is TGTGCCAGCAGCCGAACAGGGGGCACTGAAGCTTTCTTT.

This chain links TRBV5-1 with TRBJ2-2; D assignment may be TRBD1 or TRBD2 (5 bases each). The V end lost 6 bases, the J end lost 6 bases, and 15 bases lay between the germline ends. Germline V gene lookup returns CDR1 SGHRS and CDR2 YFSETQ. The CDR3 contains 14 residues. Here the CDR3 DNA reads TGCGCCAGCACCCTTTCGGGGCCCCCCGGGGAGCTGTTTTTT. It codes for CASTLSGPPGELFF.

The chain carries TRBV7-2 and TRBJ2-5, with TRBD1 as a possible D gene (5 bases). Germline assignment: CDR1 SGHTA and CDR2 FQGNSA. V lost 5 bases to trimming and J lost 5 bases, with 6 bases between them. The CDR3 consists of 11 residues. CDR3 nucleotides: TGTGCCAGCAGCCCAGGGGAGACCCAGTACTTC. Residues: CASSPGETQYF.

The chain recombines TRBV7-2 with TRBJ2-1, with 11 bases fitting TRBD2. Germline values: CDR1 SGHTA, CDR2 FQGNSA. This CDR3 has 14 amino acids. After removal of 5 bases from V and 10 bases from J, the junction contained 7 bases not matched to a gene. CDR3 nucleotides: TGTGCCAGCAGCCGAGTAGCGGGGGGGCCCGAGCAGTTCTTC. Translating gives CASSRVAGGPEQFF.

The gene calls are TRBV19 and TRBJ1-1; unclear D gene. Germline V gene lookup returns CDR1 LNHDA and CDR2 SQIVND (reference sequence). This CDR3 has 13 residues. Trimming removed 2 bases from V and 4 bases from J, with 8 bases in between. The CDR3 DNA sequence: TGTGCCAGTAGTATACTCCGGGGCACTGAAGCTTTCTTT. This translates into CASSILRGTEAFF.

The chain links TRBV9 to TRBJ1-1; D may be TRBD1 (6 bases). Germline V lookup: CDR1 SGDLS, CDR2 YYNGEE. The V end lost 1 base, the J end lost 6 bases, and 16 bases lay between the germline ends. The CDR3 contains 15 residues. The CDR3 region is CASSVTGGPVAEAFF. CDR3 nucleotide sequence: TGTGCCAGCAGCGTAACGGGGGGCCCTGTGGCTGAAGCTTTCTTT.

The rearrangement uses TRBV10-3 and TRBJ2-7; possibly TRBD2 for D (5 bases). V was trimmed by 10 bases and J by 1 base, leaving 17 bases between them. The CDR3 contains 14 residues. Germline CDR1 reads ENHRY; CDR2 reads SYGVKD. The CDR3, as DNA: TGTGCCACCCAGGTAGAGGGTTTATCCTACGAGCAGTACTTC. This codes for CATQVEGLSYEQYF.

This sequence joins TRBV10-3 and TRBJ2-3; 11 bases fit TRBD1. V lost 3 bases, J lost 4 bases, and 6 bases stayed unmatched. The germline gives CDR1 ENHRY, CDR2 SYGVKD. The CDR3 has 16 residues. The CDR3 DNA reads as TGTGCCATCAGTGATAGAAGGACAGGGGGCTCAGATACGCAGTATTTT. Protein sequence: CAISDRRTGGSDTQYF.

The CDR3 nucleotides are TGTGCCAGCAGCATTAACTTACAGGGGAGGTCTGAAGCTTTCTTT. Its translation: CASSINLQGRSEAFF. The chain combines TRBV7-9 with TRBJ1-1; 7 nucleotides line up with TRBD1. The germline V gene has CDR1 SEHNR and CDR2 FQNEAQ (reference sequence). The CDR3 is 15 amino acids. V gave up 5 bases and J gave up 6 bases; unmatched junction bases: 12.

The chain has TRBV7-8 and TRBJ1-2; maybe TRBD1 (5 bases). This CDR3 region has 17 residues. Germline V gene data show CDR1 as SGHVS and CDR2 as FQNEAQ. Deletions cut 2 bases from V and 4 bases from J, with 20 bases between. CDR3 nucleotides: TGTGCCAGCAGCTTACTGGGATCATCCGGGACCGCCTATGGCTACACCTTC. Translation: CASSLLGSSGTAYGYTF.

This clone was recorded a few times. The chain combines TRBV7-9 with TRBJ1-5, with a tentative D call TRBD1 (5 bases). V lost 0 bases, J lost 5 bases, and 11 bases lay in between. Per the germline V gene, CDR1 is SEHNR and CDR2 is FQNEAQ (reference sequence). The CDR3 has 15 amino acids. The CDR3 sequence is CASSLAGKGDQPQHF. The CDR3 DNA reads as TGTGCCAGCAGCTTAGCAGGGAAAGGGGATCAGCCCCAGCATTTT. The variable domain in full, completed from reference TRBV7-9 and TRBJ1-5, reads DTGVSQNPRHKITKRGQNVTFRCDPISEHNRLYWYRQTLGQGPEFLTYFQNEAQLEKSRLLSDRFSAERPKGSFSTLEIQRTEQGDSAMYLCASSLAGKGDQPQHFGDGTRLSIL.

This clone was found once. This chain uses TRBV5-6 with TRBJ2-6, with D perhaps matching TRBD1 or TRBD2 (6 bases each). From germline, CDR1 is SGHDT and CDR2 YYEEEE. V shed 0 bases and J shed 0 bases, with 13 bases lying between them. The length of the CDR3 is 18 residues. The CDR3 nucleotides read TGTGCCAGCAGCTTGGTAGGGGGGCCTAGCTCTGGGGCCAACGTCCTGACTTTC. It yields the protein CASSLVGGPSSGANVLTF.

The chain combines TRBV11-3 with TRBJ2-1; unclear D gene. The CDR3 has 15 amino acids. V lost 5 bases, J lost 1 base, and 12 bases lay in between. Germline CDR1 SGHNT, CDR2 YENEEA. The CDR3 DNA reads as TGTGCCAGCAGCCTATTTCCGGGTTCCTACAATGAGCAGTTCTTC. Residues: CASSLFPGSYNEQFF.

This sequence joins TRBV7-9 and TRBJ2-7; TRBD2 aligns across 8 bases. Germline V lookup: CDR1 SEHNR, CDR2 FQNEAQ (reference sequence). The CDR3 sequence is 18 residues long. V lost 4 bases, J lost 0 bases, and 14 bases stayed unmatched. CDR3 sequence (DNA): TGTGCCAGCAGCTCCCGAAAAAGAAGCGGGGGAAGCTCCTACGAGCAGTACTTC. Protein sequence: CASSSRKRSGGSSYEQYF.

The gene calls are TRBV10-3 and TRBJ2-3, with 12 bases lining up with TRBD1. The germline CDR1 and CDR2 sequences are ENHRY and SYGVKD. With V trimmed by 7 bases and J by 6 bases, 8 bases remained unmatched. This CDR3 contains 15 residues. The CDR3 spells CAITPGTGGEDTQYF. The CDR3 DNA reads as TGTGCCATCACCCCGGGGACAGGGGGCGAGGATACGCAGTATTTT.

The chain links TRBV5-1 to TRBJ2-5, with D tentatively TRBD1 or TRBD2 (5 bases each). Looked up from germline, CDR1 is SGHRS and CDR2 is YFSETQ. Trimming left V 5 bases short and J 3 bases short, with 11 bases between. There are 13 residues in the CDR3. CDR3 region: CASRVGVEETQYF. The CDR3 DNA reads as TGCGCCAGCAGGGTGGGGGTAGAAGAGACCCAGTACTTC.

The chain carries TRBV18 and TRBJ1-1; 9 nucleotides agree with TRBD1. The CDR3 runs to 23 residues. The V and J ends lost 4 bases and 1 base, in that order; junction bases with no gene match: 28. Looked up from germline, CDR1 is KGHSH and CDR2 is LQKENI. CDR3 region: CASSLRMTHRDRDSKGGNTEAFF. CDR3 sequence (DNA): TGTGCCAGCTCACTACGAATGACACACCGGGACAGGGATAGTAAAGGTGGGAACACTGAAGCTTTCTTT.

This rearrangement joins TRBV18 to TRBJ1-2; a weak D match, TRBD1 (6 bases). The CDR3 extends over 14 amino acids. V dropped 3 bases and J dropped 2 bases, with 10 bases sitting between them. Germline assignment: CDR1 KGHSH and CDR2 LQKENI. The CDR3 loop is CASSPVGANYGYTF. The CDR3 coding sequence is TGTGCCAGCTCACCCGTGGGGGCAAACTATGGCTACACCTTC. The variable domain in full, completed from reference TRBV18 and TRBJ1-2, reads NAGVMQNPRHLVRRRGQEARLRCSPMKGHSHVYWYRQLPEEGLKFMVYLQKENIIDESGMPKERFSAEFPKEGPSILRIQQVVRGDSAAYFCASSPVGANYGYTFGSGTRLTVV.

The chain joins TRBV7-6 to TRBJ2-7; 7 bases are a match to TRBD1. The CDR3 sequence is 12 residues long. J was trimmed by 6 bases and V by 5 bases; bases with no gene match: 4. Germline CDR1 is SGHVS and CDR2 is FNYEAQ. The CDR3 nucleotides read TGTGCCAGCAGCCTACAGGGGTTCGAGCAGTACTTC. This sequence encodes CASSLQGFEQYF.

This chain links TRBV6-6 with TRBJ2-1; 9 bases map to TRBD1. The germline V gene encodes CDR1 MNHNY and CDR2 SVGAGI (reference sequence). Trimming removed 7 bases from V and 9 bases from J; junction bases left unmatched: 13. There are 15 residues in the CDR3. For the CDR3, the DNA is TGTGCCAGCAACAGAATGGGACAGGGAGCTATTGAGCAGTTCTTC. This encodes CASNRMGQGAIEQFF.

J is TRBJ2-2 and V is TRBV18; D remains ambiguous. Trimming took 1 base from V and 5 from J, leaving 5 bases between them. The germline V gene encodes CDR1 KGHSH and CDR2 LQKENI. The CDR3 is 13 residues long. The CDR3 region is CASSPRETGELFF. CDR3 DNA: TGTGCCAGCTCACCACGAGAGACCGGGGAGCTGTTTTTT.

The chain links TRBV5-1 to TRBJ1-4; D is unresolved. Trimming removed 0 bases at V and 6 bases at J, with 0 bases between. The CDR3 covers 11 residues. Germline V gene data show CDR1 as SGHRS and CDR2 as YFSETQ. CDR3: CASSLDEKLFF. CDR3 sequence (DNA): TGCGCCAGCAGCTTGGATGAAAAACTGTTTTTT.

Here the CDR3 reads CASSLSPATQYF. CDR3 nucleotide sequence: TGTGCCAGCAGCTTAAGTCCTGCTACGCAGTATTTT. The chain couples TRBV5-8 to TRBJ2-3, with D uncertain. Germline loops: CDR1 SGHTS, CDR2 YDEGEE. V was cut by 2 bases and J by 8 bases, with 9 bases left in between. This CDR3 spans 12 amino acids.